The present T cell receptor beta chain was sequenced within a study of T cells after yellow fever vaccination. From germline, CDR1 is MNHNS and CDR2 SASEGT. The CDR3 runs to 12 residues. The V end lost 1 base, the J end lost 5 bases, and 5 bases lay between the germline ends. MiXCR was run by TCRdb on the 5' RACE reads, yielding one entry per CDR3 protein. The table has about 550,000 distinct CDR3 sequences, about 19% seen once. This clonotype was detected a few times. This TCR came from a man aged 25 to 40 who received the YFV17D yellow fever vaccine. The rearrangement links TRBV6-1 to TRBJ1-1; weak D call: TRBD1 (5 bases). The sample consisted of PBMCs, taken 15 days after the yellow fever booster vaccination. The DNA for the CDR3 is TGTGCCAGCAGTGAAGGGGGGACTGAAGCTTTCTTT. It yields the protein CASSEGGTEAFF.